The 8 T cell receptor beta chains below come from one sample, sequenced in a study of post-analysis software for immune sequencing data. Findings of the study overall: Relative to controls, patients had about five TRBV segments at higher frequency, with TRBV5-6, TRBV5-1 and TRBV20-1 among these.

Unique molecular identifiers tagged the TCR beta cDNA libraries. TCRdb reprocessed the PCR reads with MiXCR, giving one entry per CDR3 protein. The profile shows about 770,000 distinct CDR3 sequences, about 43% of them singletons. These TCRs' antigens remain unknown. The sequencing sample was made of blood. These receptors were obtained from a girl aged 5-17 years with multiple sclerosis.

This clonotype was observed a few times. The CDR3 reads CASSTIGAGVSDTQYF. CDR3 sequence (DNA): TGTGCCAGCAGCACCATTGGTGCGGGAGTTTCCGATACGCAGTATTTT. The chain employs TRBV7-2 and TRBJ2-3, with TRBD2 matching over 7 bases. The CDR3 is 16 residues long. Germline V gene sequence: CDR1 SGHTA, CDR2 FQGNSA. V dropped 5 bases and J dropped 6; count of bases not matched to a gene: 14. The variable domain in full, with the rest retrieved from reference TRBV7-2 and TRBJ2-3, is GAGVSQSPSNKVTEKGKDVELRCDPISGHTALYWYRQSLGQGLEFLIYFQGNSAPDKSGLPSDRFSAERTGGSVSTLTIQRTQQEDSAVYLCASSTIGAGVSDTQYFGPGTRLTVL.

The chain joins TRBV29-1 to TRBJ1-1, with D hard to call. Trimming took off 5 bases at V and 0 bases at J, with 13 bases between the two ends. The CDR3 runs 14 residues. Germline V gene data show CDR1 as SQVTM and CDR2 as ANQGSEA. Written as DNA, the CDR3 is TGCAGCGTTAGATCTGGCAGGCTGAACACTGAAGCTTTCTTT. Its protein product is CSVRSGRLNTEAFF.

This clonotype was observed at least ten times. The chain couples TRBV29-1 to TRBJ2-1; D gene ambiguous. Between the trimmed V and J ends, which lost 1 base and 6 bases, there was a span of 4 bases. Per the germline V gene, CDR1 is SQVTM and CDR2 is ANQGSEA. The CDR3 is 11 amino acids. CDR3 in amino acids: CSVEGGNEQFF. Written as DNA, the CDR3 is TGCAGCGTTGAAGGGGGCAATGAGCAGTTCTTC.

The CDR3 here is CASSSDGKGIEKLFF. In DNA, the CDR3 is TGCGCCAGCAGCTCGGACGGAAAGGGAATTGAAAAACTGTTTTTT. V gene TRBV5-1 combines with J gene TRBJ1-4; D unresolved. Trimming took 3 bases from V and 7 from J, leaving 16 bases between them. Per the germline V gene, CDR1 is SGHRS and CDR2 is YFSETQ. This CDR3 is built from 15 residues.

The rearrangement uses TRBV20-1 and TRBJ2-7, with 13 bases aligning to TRBD2. The junction had 6 bases not matched to a gene; V was cut back by 0 bases and J by 1 base. There are 17 residues in the CDR3. Germline loops: CDR1 DFQATT, CDR2 SNEGSKA (reference sequence). The CDR3, as DNA: TGCAGTGCTAGAGACTGGACTAGCGGGAGAGGTTCCTACGAGCAGTACTTC. This encodes CSARDWTSGRGSYEQYF.

This clonotype was seen a handful of times. This chain links TRBV7-2 with TRBJ2-5, with 8 bases aligning to TRBD1. The length of the CDR3 is 14 residues. V lost 7 bases, J lost 5 bases, and 9 bases stayed unmatched. Looked up from germline, CDR1 is SGHTA and CDR2 is FQGNSA. CDR3 in DNA: TGTGCCAGCACCCAAGACAGGGGACCCGAGACCCAGTACTTC. Its translation is CASTQDRGPETQYF.

The chain couples TRBV11-2 to TRBJ1-2; TRBD1 might be the D (6 bases). CDR1 is SGHAT, CDR2 FQNNGV, per germline. With 0 bases removed from V and 3 bases from J, the gap between germline ends came to 17 bases. CDR3 length equals 17 residues. CDR3 sequence reads: CASSLDSGQGLYYGYTF. In nucleotides, the CDR3 is TGTGCCAGCAGCTTAGACTCCGGTCAGGGGCTTTACTATGGCTACACCTTC. Full variable domain (rest looked up from reference TRBV11-2 and TRBJ1-2): EAGVAQSPRYKIIEKRQSVAFWCNPISGHATLYWYQQILGQGPKLLIQFQNNGVVDDSQLPKDRFSAERLKGVDSTLKIQPAKLEDSAVYLCASSLDSGQGLYYGYTFGSGTRLTVV.

This rearrangement joins TRBV9 to TRBJ2-5; D possibly corresponds to TRBD1 (6 bases). The CDR3 has 14 residues. Germline V lookup: CDR1 SGDLS, CDR2 YYNGEE. Trimming left V 3 bases short and J 11 bases short, with 20 bases between. The CDR3 DNA is TGTGCCAGCAGCGACCAGGGGATATTGGATGAGCAGTACTTC. Its translation is CASSDQGILDEQYF.